The entry below gives a single TCR beta chain sequence along with its context. Germline CDR1 MNHEY, CDR2 SMNVEV (reference sequence). The CDR3 spans 13 residues. V lost 0 bases, J lost 8 bases, and 10 bases lay in between. The data derive from a study of T cell changes during pregnancy in multiple sclerosis. TCRdb keeps only in-frame clones here, not all; method: immunoSEQ multiplex PCR. The sample lists around 80,000 clones; roughly 96% were seen once. The sequences come from peripheral blood, collected in the second trimester of pregnancy. This sequence joins TRBV27 and TRBJ1-1, with D possibly matching TRBD1 (5 bases). This TCR derives from a female donor with multiple sclerosis, enrolled in a pregnancy study. CDR3 bases: TGTGCCAGCAGTTTATCGCAGGGCGACGAAGCTTTCTTT. Translation: CASSLSQGDEAFF.